The 12 T cell receptor beta chains reported below all come from one sample, sequenced in a study of CD8 T cells in ankylosing spondylitis. Study results and limitations: Ankylosing spondylitis blood appeared to be characterized by a TCR beta motif of fewer than ten highly homologous variants.

Antigen specificity for these receptors is unknown. Each CDR3 protein gets one entry after TCRdb re-called the 5' RACE reads with MiXCR. The table records some 840,000 distinct CDR3 sequences, approximately 12% of them present only once. The sequencing input was blood, either unsorted or a sorted T cell fraction (not recorded which). The origin of the receptors is a male donor with ankylosing spondylitis.

This clonotype was seen only a few times. The gene calls are TRBV15 and TRBJ2-1, with no clear D. The CDR3 has 11 residues. Trimming removed 4 bases from V and 7 bases from J, with 5 bases in between. Germline CDR1 LNHNV, CDR2 YYDKDF (reference sequence). The CDR3 DNA is TGTGCCACCAGCATGGTGAATGAGCAGTTCTTC. Amino acid sequence: CATSMVNEQFF.

This clonotype was observed a handful of times. The V and J genes are TRBV4-2 and TRBJ2-5; D perhaps matches TRBD2 (6 bases). The V gene lost 4 bases and the J gene lost 0 bases, with 12 bases spanning the gap. From germline, CDR1 is LGHNA and CDR2 YNFKEQ. The CDR3 totals 15 residues. The CDR3 is CASSLRTGDQETQYF. DNA for the CDR3: TGTGCCAGCAGCCTTCGGACGGGGGACCAAGAGACCCAGTACTTC.

This clonotype was recorded many times. The chain is built from TRBV27 and TRBJ2-5; D gene uncertain. The CDR3 spans 12 residues. Per the germline V gene, CDR1 is MNHEY and CDR2 is SMNVEV (reference sequence). V lost 4 bases to trimming and J lost 9 bases, with 12 bases between them. The CDR3 coding sequence is TGTGCCAGCAGTTCGGGCGGATTGGCCCAGTACTTC. Its protein product is CASSSGGLAQYF.

The table lists this clonotype with many counts. This chain links TRBV5-6 with TRBJ1-1, with D hard to call. The germline V and J ends were trimmed by 6 bases and 1 base, with 13 bases remaining between them. The CDR3 consists of 14 residues. The germline V gene has CDR1 SGHDT and CDR2 YYEEEE. Here the CDR3 reads CASNQLAGNTEAFF. In DNA, the CDR3 is TGTGCCAGCAATCAACTGGCAGGGAACACTGAAGCTTTCTTT.

This clonotype was observed a handful of times. The chain links TRBV10-3 to TRBJ1-2; no firm D call. The CDR3 spans 15 residues. CDR1 is ENHRY, CDR2 SYGVKD, per germline. V lost 2 bases, J lost 5 bases, and 15 bases lay in between. The CDR3 protein is CAISEGGSAGYGYTF. For the CDR3, the DNA is TGTGCCATCAGTGAGGGAGGCTCAGCGGGATATGGCTACACCTTC.

This clonotype was found many times. The V gene is TRBV5-1, the J gene TRBJ2-7, with D perhaps assigned TRBD1 or TRBD2 (5 bases each). CDR1 SGHRS and CDR2 YFSETQ come from the germline V gene. Trimming stripped 5 bases from V and 5 bases from J, with 11 bases between. This CDR3 comprises 12 residues. In DNA form, the CDR3 reads TGCGCCAGCAGTTTACGGGACGACGAGCAGTACTTC. Its translation: CASSLRDDEQYF.

This clonotype was picked up one time. The DNA of the CDR3 is TGCGCCAGCACCGGCCAAGGGGGTGTTTCACCCCTCCACTTT. This codes for CASTGQGGVSPLHF. V gene TRBV5-1 combines with J gene TRBJ1-6, with a possible D match to TRBD1 (6 bases). Germline V gene sequence: CDR1 SGHRS, CDR2 YFSETQ. The germline V and J ends were trimmed by 6 bases and 9 bases, with 16 bases remaining between them. The CDR3 covers 14 residues.

This clonotype came up a few times. This chain joins TRBV12-3 or TRBV12-4 and TRBJ1-6; D gene unclear. The CDR3 loop spans 14 amino acids. Trimming left V 5 bases short and J 8 bases short, with 13 bases between. The CDR3 DNA reads as TGTGCCAGCAGTCCCGGCCCCGCGGATTCACCCCTCCACTTT. Translated, it gives CASSPGPADSPLHF.

The rearrangement joins TRBV20-1 to TRBJ2-3; tentatively, D is TRBD2 (6 bases). The CDR3 spans 14 residues. Trimming removed 2 bases from V and 7 bases from J, with 16 bases in between. The germline V gene has CDR1 DFQATT and CDR2 SNEGSKA (reference sequence). The CDR3 coding sequence is TGCAGTGCTAGAACGCCGGGAGTTGTATATACGCAGTATTTT. Translating gives CSARTPGVVYTQYF.

The rearrangement links TRBV7-2 to TRBJ2-7; TRBD2 matches 11 bases. From germline, CDR1 is SGHTA and CDR2 FQGNSA. There are 15 residues in the CDR3. V lost 1 base and J lost 7; bases outside the gene matches: 6. Here the CDR3 reads CASSLELAGVSEQYF. Written as DNA, the CDR3 is TGTGCCAGCAGCTTAGAACTAGCGGGAGTGAGTGAGCAGTACTTC.

The rearrangement joins TRBV20-1 to TRBJ2-6, with no clear D. The CDR3 is made up of 13 amino acids. Looked up from germline, CDR1 is DFQATT and CDR2 is SNEGSKA (reference sequence). Trimming left V 2 bases short and J 2 bases short, with 4 bases between. The CDR3 sequence: CSARSAGANVLTF. The CDR3 DNA sequence: TGCAGTGCTAGAAGCGCTGGGGCCAACGTCCTGACTTTC.

Comments on this clonotype: A read error may account for a junction end that differs from germline. The chain carries TRBV12-3 or TRBV12-4 and TRBJ2-3; either TRBD1 or TRBD2 may fit D (6 bases each). This CDR3 has 19 residues. The CDR3 protein is CAISLDRKRVPTRRDTQYF. The CDR3 DNA follows: TGTGCCATCAGTTTAGACAGGAAAAGGGTTCCGACTAGGAGAGATACGCAGTATTTT.